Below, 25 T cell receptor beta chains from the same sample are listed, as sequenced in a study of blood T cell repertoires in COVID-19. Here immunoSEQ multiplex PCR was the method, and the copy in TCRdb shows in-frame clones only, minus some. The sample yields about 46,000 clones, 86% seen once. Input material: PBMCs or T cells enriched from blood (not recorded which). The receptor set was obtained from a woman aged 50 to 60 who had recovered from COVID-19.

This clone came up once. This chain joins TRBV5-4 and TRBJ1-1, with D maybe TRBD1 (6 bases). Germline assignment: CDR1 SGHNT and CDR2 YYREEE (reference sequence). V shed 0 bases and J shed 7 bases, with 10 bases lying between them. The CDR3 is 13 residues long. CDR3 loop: CASSLAGVVEAFF. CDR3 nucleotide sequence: TGTGCCAGCAGCTTGGCAGGGGTTGTTGAAGCTTTCTTT.

Here the CDR3 DNA reads TGTGCCAGCAGTTACGGGGGGACGGCAGGGGGTCCAGAGACCCAGTACTTC. The encoded protein is CASSYGGTAGGPETQYF. V usage is TRBV6-2 or TRBV6-3 and J usage is TRBJ2-5, with a possible D match to TRBD1 (7 bases). The CDR3 spans 17 residues. Germline assignment: CDR1 MNHEY and CDR2 SVGEGT. The germline V and J ends were trimmed by 2 bases and 4 bases, with 20 bases remaining between them.

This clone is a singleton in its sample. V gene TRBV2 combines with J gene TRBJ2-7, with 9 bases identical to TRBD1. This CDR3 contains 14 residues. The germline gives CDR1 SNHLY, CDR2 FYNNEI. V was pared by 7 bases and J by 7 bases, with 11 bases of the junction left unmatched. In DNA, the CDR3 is TGTGCCAGCATCGAGACAGGGGGGAGTCGGGAGCAGTACTTC. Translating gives CASIETGGSREQYF.

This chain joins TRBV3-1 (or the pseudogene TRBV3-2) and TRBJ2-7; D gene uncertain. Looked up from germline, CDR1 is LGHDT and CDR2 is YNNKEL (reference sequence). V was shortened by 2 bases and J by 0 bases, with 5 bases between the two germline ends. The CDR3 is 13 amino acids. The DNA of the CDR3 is TGTGCCAGCAGCCAACTCAGCTCCTACGAGCAGTACTTC. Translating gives CASSQLSSYEQYF.

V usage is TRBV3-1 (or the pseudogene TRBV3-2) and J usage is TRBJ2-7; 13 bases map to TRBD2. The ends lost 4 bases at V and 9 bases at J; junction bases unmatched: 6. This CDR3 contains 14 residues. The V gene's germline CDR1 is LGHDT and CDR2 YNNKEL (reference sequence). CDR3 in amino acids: CASSPTSGRSGQYF. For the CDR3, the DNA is TGTGCCAGCAGCCCGACTAGCGGGAGGTCCGGGCAGTACTTC.

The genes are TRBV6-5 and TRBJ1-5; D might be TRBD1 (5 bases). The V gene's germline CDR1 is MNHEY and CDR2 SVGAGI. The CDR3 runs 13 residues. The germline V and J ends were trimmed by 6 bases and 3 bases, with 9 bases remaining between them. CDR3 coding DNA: TGTGCCAGCAGGGGGCTGCTCAATCAGCCCCAGCATTTT. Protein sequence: CASRGLLNQPQHF.

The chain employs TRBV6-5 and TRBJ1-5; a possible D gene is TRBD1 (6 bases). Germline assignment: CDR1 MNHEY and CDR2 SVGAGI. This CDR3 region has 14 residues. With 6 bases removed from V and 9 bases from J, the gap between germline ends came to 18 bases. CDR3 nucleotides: TGTGCCAGCAGCCAAGGGGGAGATCCCCGGCCCCAGCATTTT. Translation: CASSQGGDPRPQHF.

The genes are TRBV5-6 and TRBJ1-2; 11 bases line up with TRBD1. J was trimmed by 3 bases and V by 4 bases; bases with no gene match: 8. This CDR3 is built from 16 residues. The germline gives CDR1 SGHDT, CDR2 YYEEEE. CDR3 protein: CASSLRGQGGYYGYTF. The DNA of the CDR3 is TGTGCCAGCAGCCTGCGGGGACAGGGGGGGTACTATGGCTACACCTTC.

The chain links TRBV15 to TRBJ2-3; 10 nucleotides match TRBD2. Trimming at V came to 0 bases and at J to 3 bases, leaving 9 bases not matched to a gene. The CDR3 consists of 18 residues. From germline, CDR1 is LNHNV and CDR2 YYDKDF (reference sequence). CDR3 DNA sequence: TGTGCCACCAGCAGAGAAGCGAGAGCGGGGGGGCCTACAGATACGCAGTATTTT. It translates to CATSREARAGGPTDTQYF.

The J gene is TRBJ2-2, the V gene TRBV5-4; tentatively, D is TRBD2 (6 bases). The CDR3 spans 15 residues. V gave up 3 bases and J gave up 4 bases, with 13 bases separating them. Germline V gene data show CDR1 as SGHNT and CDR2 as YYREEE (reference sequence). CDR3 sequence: CASSYGSRSTGELFF. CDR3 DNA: TGTGCCAGCAGCTACGGGAGCAGGTCCACCGGGGAGCTGTTTTTT.

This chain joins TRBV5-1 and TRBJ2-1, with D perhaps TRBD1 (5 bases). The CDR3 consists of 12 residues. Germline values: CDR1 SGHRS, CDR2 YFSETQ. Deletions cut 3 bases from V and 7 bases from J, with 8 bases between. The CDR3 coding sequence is TGCGCCAGCAGCTCACCAGGGAATGAGCAGTTCTTC. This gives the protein CASSSPGNEQFF.

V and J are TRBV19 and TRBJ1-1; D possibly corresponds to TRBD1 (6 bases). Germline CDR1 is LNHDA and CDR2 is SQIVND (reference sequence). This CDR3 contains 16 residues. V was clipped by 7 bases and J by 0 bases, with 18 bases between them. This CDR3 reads CASKPLGASMNTEAFF. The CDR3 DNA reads TGTGCCAGTAAGCCCCTGGGGGCGAGCATGAACACTGAAGCTTTCTTT.

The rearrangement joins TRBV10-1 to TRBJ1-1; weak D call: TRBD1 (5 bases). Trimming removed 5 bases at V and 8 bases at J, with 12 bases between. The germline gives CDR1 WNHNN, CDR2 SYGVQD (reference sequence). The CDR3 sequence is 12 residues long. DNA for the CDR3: TGCGCCAGCAGTCCGGGGGACCGGGAAGCTTTCTTT. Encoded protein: CASSPGDREAFF.

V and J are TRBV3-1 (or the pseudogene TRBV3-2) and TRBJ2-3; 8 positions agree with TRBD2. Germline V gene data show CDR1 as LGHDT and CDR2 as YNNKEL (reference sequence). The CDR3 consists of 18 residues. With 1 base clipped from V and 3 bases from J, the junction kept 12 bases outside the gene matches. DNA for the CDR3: TGTGCCAGCAGCCAAGGTCACGGGAGGGCCTCCAGTACAGATACGCAGTATTTT. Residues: CASSQGHGRASSTDTQYF.

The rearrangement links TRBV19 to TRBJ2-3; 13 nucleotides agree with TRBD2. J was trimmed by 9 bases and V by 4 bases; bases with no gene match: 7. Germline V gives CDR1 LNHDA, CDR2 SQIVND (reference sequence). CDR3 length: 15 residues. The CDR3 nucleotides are TGTGCCAGTAGTAGCTGGACTAGCGGGAGTATGACGCAGTATTTT. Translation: CASSSWTSGSMTQYF.

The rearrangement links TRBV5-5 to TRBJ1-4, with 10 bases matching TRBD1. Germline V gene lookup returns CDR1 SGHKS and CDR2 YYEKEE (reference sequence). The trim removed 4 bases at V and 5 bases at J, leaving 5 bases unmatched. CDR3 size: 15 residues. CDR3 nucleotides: TGTGCCAGCAGCGTAGACAGGGGGCAAAATGAAAAACTGTTTTTT. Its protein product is CASSVDRGQNEKLFF. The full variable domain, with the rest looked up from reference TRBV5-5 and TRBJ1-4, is DAGVTQSPTHLIKTRGQQVTLRCSPISGHKSVSWYQQVLGQGPQFIFQYYEKEERGRGNFPDRFSARQFPNYSSELNVNALLLGDSALYLCASSVDRGQNEKLFFGSGTQLSVL.

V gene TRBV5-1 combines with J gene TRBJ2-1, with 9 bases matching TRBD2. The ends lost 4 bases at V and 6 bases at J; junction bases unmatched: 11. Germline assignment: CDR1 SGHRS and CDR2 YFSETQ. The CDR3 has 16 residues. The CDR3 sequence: CASSRDIAGGRNEQFF. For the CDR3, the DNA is TGCGCCAGCAGCCGGGATATCGCGGGGGGGCGCAATGAGCAGTTCTTC.

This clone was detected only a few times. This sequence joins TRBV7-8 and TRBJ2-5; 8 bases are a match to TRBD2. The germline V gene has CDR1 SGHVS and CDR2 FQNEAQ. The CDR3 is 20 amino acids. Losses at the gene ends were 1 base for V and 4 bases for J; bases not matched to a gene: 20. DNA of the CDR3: TGTGCCAGCAGCTTAGAAGTTGCTGGCGGGAGGCCCTTGAGGGGAGAGACCCAGTACTTC. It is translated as CASSLEVAGGRPLRGETQYF.

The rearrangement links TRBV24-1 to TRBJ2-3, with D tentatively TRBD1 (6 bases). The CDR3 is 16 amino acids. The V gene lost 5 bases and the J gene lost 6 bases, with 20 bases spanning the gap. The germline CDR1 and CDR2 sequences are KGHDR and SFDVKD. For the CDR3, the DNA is TGTGCCACCAGTGCAGGGGACCCCAAGGTGGTGGATACGCAGTATTTT. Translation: CATSAGDPKVVDTQYF.

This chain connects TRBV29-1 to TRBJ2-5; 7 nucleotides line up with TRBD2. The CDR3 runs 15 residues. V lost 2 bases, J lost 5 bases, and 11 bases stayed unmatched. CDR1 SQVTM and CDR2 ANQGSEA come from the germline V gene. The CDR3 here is CSVEMYREAGETQYF. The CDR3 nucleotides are TGCAGCGTTGAAATGTACCGGGAGGCCGGGGAGACCCAGTACTTC.

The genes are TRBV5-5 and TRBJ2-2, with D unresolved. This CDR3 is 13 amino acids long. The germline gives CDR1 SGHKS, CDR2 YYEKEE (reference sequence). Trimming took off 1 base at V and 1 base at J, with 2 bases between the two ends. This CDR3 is CASSLRNTGELFF. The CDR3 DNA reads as TGTGCCAGCAGCTTGCGGAACACCGGGGAGCTGTTTTTT.

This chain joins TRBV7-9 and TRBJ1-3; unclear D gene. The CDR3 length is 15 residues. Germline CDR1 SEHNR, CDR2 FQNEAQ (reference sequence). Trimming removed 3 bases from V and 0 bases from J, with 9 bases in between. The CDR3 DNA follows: TGTGCCAGCAGCTTCCTACAGAGCTCTGGAAACACCATATATTTT. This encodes CASSFLQSSGNTIYF.

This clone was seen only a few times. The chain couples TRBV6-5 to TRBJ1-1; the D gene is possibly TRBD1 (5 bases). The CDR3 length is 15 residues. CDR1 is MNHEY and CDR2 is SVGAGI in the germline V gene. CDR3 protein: CAASVQGRMNTEAFF. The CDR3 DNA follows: TGTGCTGCCTCAGTGCAGGGTAGAATGAACACTGAAGCTTTCTTT.

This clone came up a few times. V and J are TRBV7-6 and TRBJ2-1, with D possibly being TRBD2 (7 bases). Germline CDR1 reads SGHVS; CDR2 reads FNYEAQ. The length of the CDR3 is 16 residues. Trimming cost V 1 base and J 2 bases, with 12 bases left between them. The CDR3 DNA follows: TGTGCCAGCAGCTTAGTGGGAGGGGGGGCCTACAATGAGCAGTTCTTC. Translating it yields CASSLVGGGAYNEQFF. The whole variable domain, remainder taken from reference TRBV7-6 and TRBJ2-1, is GAGVSQSPRYKVTKRGQDVALRCDPISGHVSLYWYRQALGQGPEFLTYFNYEAQQDKSGLPNDRFSAERPEGSISTLTIQRTEQRDSAMYRCASSLVGGGAYNEQFFGPGTRLTVL.

CDR3 loop: CASSYLASGDPQYF. The DNA for the CDR3 is TGTGCCAGCAGCTATTTGGCTAGCGGGGACCCCCAGTACTTC. J is TRBJ2-5 and V is TRBV7-9, with 9 bases lining up with TRBD2. The J segment lost 9 bases and the V segment lost 4 bases, leaving 9 bases of the junction unmatched. This CDR3 region has 14 residues. Germline CDR1 and CDR2: SEHNR and FQNEAQ (reference sequence). The entire variable domain, with the rest obtained from reference TRBV7-9 and TRBJ2-5, is as follows: DTGVSQNPRHKITKRGQNVTFRCDPISEHNRLYWYRQTLGQGPEFLTYFQNEAQLEKSRLLSDRFSAERPKGSFSTLEIQRTEQGDSAMYLCASSYLASGDPQYFGPGTRLLVL.